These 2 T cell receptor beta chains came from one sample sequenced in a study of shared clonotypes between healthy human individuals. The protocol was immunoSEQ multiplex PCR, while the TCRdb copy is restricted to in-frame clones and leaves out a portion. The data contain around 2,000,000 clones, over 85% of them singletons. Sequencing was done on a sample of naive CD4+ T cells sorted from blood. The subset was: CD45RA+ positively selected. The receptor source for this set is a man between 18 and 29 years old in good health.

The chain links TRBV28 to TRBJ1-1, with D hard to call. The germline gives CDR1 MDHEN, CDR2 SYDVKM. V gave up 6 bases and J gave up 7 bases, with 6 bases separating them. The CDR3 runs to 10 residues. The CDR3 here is CASRGFEAFF. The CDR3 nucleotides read TGTGCCAGCAGGGGATTTGAAGCTTTCTTT.

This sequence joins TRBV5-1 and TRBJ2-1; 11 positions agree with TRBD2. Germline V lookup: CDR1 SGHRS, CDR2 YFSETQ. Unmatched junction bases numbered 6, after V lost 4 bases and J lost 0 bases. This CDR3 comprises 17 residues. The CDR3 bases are TGCGCCAGCAGCGGACAAGGGACTAGCGGCTCCTACAATGAGCAGTTCTTC. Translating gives CASSGQGTSGSYNEQFF.